A single sample gave rise to the 20 T cell receptor beta chains below, sequenced in a study of memory CD4+ T cells and cytomegalovirus serostatus. Single viable CD3+CD4+CD8-CD45RO+ cells were sorted as the memory CD4+ T cells. Sequencing used immunoSEQ multiplex PCR; TCRdb keeps in-frame clones, though not all of them. The table records around 50,000 clones, about 81% of them present only once. What was sequenced was memory CD4+ T cells from blood. The receptors come from an adult in good health and CMV-seronegative.

This chain links TRBV7-3 with TRBJ1-1; D gene ambiguous. Trimming shortened V by 1 base and J by 4 bases, and 7 bases separated the two germline ends. Germline CDR1 reads SGHTA; CDR2 reads FQGTGA. The CDR3 consists of 13 residues. CDR3 region: CASSLIGSTEAFF. Here the CDR3 DNA reads TGTGCCAGCAGCTTAATTGGGAGCACTGAAGCTTTCTTT.

This clone was detected only a few times. This chain links TRBV25-1 with TRBJ2-3, with D tentatively TRBD1 (5 bases). Germline V gives CDR1 MGHDK, CDR2 SYGVNS. Trimming shortened V by 2 bases and J by 3 bases, and 9 bases separated the two germline ends. CDR3 length: 14 residues. This CDR3 is CASSEGRVTDTQYF. CDR3 nucleotide sequence: TGTGCCAGCAGTGAAGGCAGGGTAACAGATACGCAGTATTTT.

The rearrangement links TRBV6-5 to TRBJ1-1; D is ambiguous. Germline lookup yields CDR1 MNHEY and CDR2 SVGAGI. There are 13 residues in the CDR3. Trimming removed 2 bases from V and 7 bases from J, with 11 bases in between. The CDR3 nucleotides read TGTGCCAGCAGTTACCTCACGGGTGGTGAAGCTTTCTTT. Translated: CASSYLTGGEAFF.

The chain combines TRBV7-7 with TRBJ1-6; D not resolved. The germline V gene has CDR1 SSHAT and CDR2 FNYEAQ (reference sequence). This CDR3 contains 13 residues. The V end was cut by 4 bases, the J end by 7 bases, with 8 bases between. The CDR3 loop is CASSSDFNSPLHF. CDR3 in DNA: TGTGCCAGCAGCTCCGACTTCAATTCACCCCTCCACTTT.

This sequence joins TRBV5-4 and TRBJ2-3; D is possibly TRBD1 (5 bases). Trimming removed 2 bases at V and 2 bases at J, with 12 bases between. CDR3 size: 15 residues. CDR1 is SGHNT, CDR2 YYREEE, per germline (reference sequence). In DNA form, the CDR3 reads TGTGCCAGCAGCTTCGTGGCAGGGTCCACAGATACGCAGTATTTT. Translated, it gives CASSFVAGSTDTQYF.

This chain joins TRBV4-1 and TRBJ2-7; a possible D gene is TRBD1 (6 bases). Trimming cost V 2 bases and J 5 bases, with 13 bases left between them. The CDR3 sequence is 14 residues long. Germline CDR1 MGHRA, CDR2 YSYEKL. The chain's CDR3 is CASSQPTGIHEQYF. Written as DNA, the CDR3 is TGCGCCAGCAGCCAACCCACAGGGATCCACGAGCAGTACTTC.

The chain links TRBV4-1 to TRBJ1-1; D unclear. Germline lookup yields CDR1 MGHRA and CDR2 YSYEKL. CDR3 length equals 17 residues. Trimming took off 4 bases at V and 5 bases at J, with 23 bases between the two ends. CDR3 in DNA: TGCGCCAGCAGCCTTAACACCCCCGGGAGCCAGGTAACTGAAGCTTTCTTT. It translates to CASSLNTPGSQVTEAFF.

The V gene is TRBV11-2, the J gene TRBJ1-1, with D possibly matching TRBD1 (5 bases). Germline assignment: CDR1 SGHAT and CDR2 FQNNGV. The CDR3 has 14 residues. V lost 5 bases and J lost 0, with 10 bases in between. The CDR3 DNA follows: TGTGCCAGCAGCCCCACAGGAATGAACACTGAAGCTTTCTTT. This translates into CASSPTGMNTEAFF.

The chain recombines TRBV2 with TRBJ1-4; weak D call: TRBD1 (5 bases). Germline CDR1 and CDR2: SNHLY and FYNNEI. V dropped 4 bases and J dropped 3 bases, with 18 bases sitting between them. CDR3 length: 17 residues. CDR3 nucleotide sequence: TGTGCCAGCAGTGCCCAGGGAATGAGGAGGGCTAATGAAAAACTGTTTTTT. The encoded protein is CASSAQGMRRANEKLFF. Supplemented by reference TRBV2 and TRBJ1-4, the full variable domain reads EPEVTQTPSHQVTQMGQEVILRCVPISNHLYFYWYRQILGQKVEFLVSFYNNEISEKSEIFDDQFSVERPDGSNFTLKIRSTKLEDSAMYFCASSAQGMRRANEKLFFGSGTQLSVL.

CDR3 DNA sequence: TGTGCCTGGAGTCCACAGGGACGGGCTTTTCAGCCCCAGCATTTT. As protein: CAWSPQGRAFQPQHF. The chain employs TRBV30 and TRBJ1-5, with D perhaps matching TRBD1 (6 bases). Germline V gives CDR1 GTSNPN, CDR2 SVGIG (reference sequence). V was trimmed by 2 bases and J by 6 bases, leaving 17 bases between them. The CDR3 loop spans 15 amino acids.

This clone was recorded once. The rearrangement uses TRBV11-3 and TRBJ2-7; D might be TRBD1 (5 bases). The germline V gene has CDR1 SGHNT and CDR2 YENEEA. This CDR3 is built from 15 residues. V was trimmed by 5 bases and J by 7 bases, leaving 21 bases between them. In nucleotides, the CDR3 is TGTGCCAGCAGCCCCGTGGGGCGGTGTACTGAGGAGCAGTACTTC. Translated: CASSPVGRCTEEQYF.

This sequence joins TRBV2 and TRBJ2-4, with TRBD1 as a possible D gene (5 bases). Germline CDR1 and CDR2: SNHLY and FYNNEI. This CDR3 has 15 amino acids. V was trimmed by 7 bases and J by 0 bases, leaving 13 bases between them. CDR3 sequence: CASMKRTGAKNIQYF. The CDR3 DNA reads as TGTGCCAGCATGAAGAGAACAGGAGCCAAAAACATTCAGTACTTC.

The chain combines TRBV9 with TRBJ1-5; TRBD1 is a possible D gene (6 bases). V was trimmed by 2 bases and J by 3 bases, leaving 12 bases between them. There are 15 residues in the CDR3. CDR1 and CDR2 from the germline V gene are SGDLS and YYNGEE. Here the CDR3 reads CASSVGTGYNQPQHF. In DNA, the CDR3 is TGTGCCAGCAGCGTCGGAACAGGGTACAATCAGCCCCAGCATTTT.

This clone was counted between two and nine times. The chain employs TRBV30 and TRBJ2-7; D gene ambiguous. Per germline, CDR1 GTSNPN and CDR2 SVGIG (reference sequence). CDR3 length equals 12 residues. The V gene lost 0 bases and the J gene lost 3 bases, with 6 bases spanning the gap. The CDR3 nucleotides read TGTGCCTGGAGTGTACGTTTCTACGAGCAGTACTTC. Its protein product is CAWSVRFYEQYF.

CDR3: CASSISELRNTEAFF. CDR3 DNA: TGTGCCAGTAGTATATCCGAACTCAGGAACACTGAAGCTTTCTTT. The chain has TRBV19 and TRBJ1-1; D not resolved. Germline CDR1 is LNHDA and CDR2 is SQIVND (reference sequence). The CDR3 spans 15 residues. V was cut by 2 bases and J by 1 base, with 11 bases left in between.

The J gene is TRBJ2-7, the V gene TRBV7-2, with a weak D call TRBD1 (6 bases). In germline, CDR1 is SGHTA, CDR2 FQGNSA. Trimming took off 0 bases at V and 1 base at J, with 13 bases between the two ends. CDR3 length: 16 residues. CDR3 DNA sequence: TGTGCCAGCAGCTTAGCCCTAGGCAGGGGATCCTACGAGCAGTACTTC. Its translation: CASSLALGRGSYEQYF.

The chain combines TRBV4-2 with TRBJ1-1; D remains ambiguous. V was pared by 4 bases and J by 2 bases, with 20 bases between. The V gene's germline CDR1 is LGHNA and CDR2 YNFKEQ. The CDR3 spans 17 residues. In nucleotides, the CDR3 is TGTGCCAGCAGCCCCGGAGTCCCCCAGGACTCAAACACTGAAGCTTTCTTT. It encodes CASSPGVPQDSNTEAFF.

The V call is TRBV5-4, the J call TRBJ2-7, with D perhaps matching TRBD1 (6 bases). Trimming took 4 bases from V and 3 from J, leaving 17 bases between them. The length of the CDR3 is 15 residues. Germline loops: CDR1 SGHNT, CDR2 YYREEE (reference sequence). In nucleotides, the CDR3 is TGTGCCAGCAGCCCGGATACAGGGCAAAACTACGAGCAGTACTTC. Protein product: CASSPDTGQNYEQYF.

This clone has ten or more counts. V is TRBV2 and J is TRBJ1-1; D gene ambiguous. The germline V gene has CDR1 SNHLY and CDR2 FYNNEI. V lost 6 bases and J 8 bases, leaving 10 bases between the germline ends. The CDR3 covers 11 residues. CDR3 residues: CASRTPGEAFF. As DNA, the CDR3 is TGTGCCAGCAGGACACCGGGAGAAGCTTTCTTT.

The chain is built from TRBV5-1 and TRBJ1-1, with D possibly TRBD1 on 6 matching bases. Germline CDR1 SGHRS, CDR2 YFSETQ. The CDR3 consists of 15 residues. With 7 bases removed from V and 5 bases from J, the gap between germline ends came to 21 bases. The CDR3 reads CASFPQGGVKTEAFF. CDR3 DNA sequence: TGCGCCAGCTTCCCCCAAGGGGGGGTAAAGACTGAAGCTTTCTTT.